One sample yielded the 9 T cell receptor beta chains listed below, sequenced in a study of OX40 agonist ivuxolimab in advanced cancers. Sequenced by immunoSEQ multiplex PCR; TCRdb stores in-frame clones only, minus some. In the table there are roughly 9,400 clones, approximately 66% of which are singletons. The sample was CD4+ or CD8+ T cells sorted from blood, taken in a trial of the OX40 agonist ivuxolimab. The receptors originated from an adult with an advanced solid tumor such as melanoma, head and neck, liver or kidney cancer.

The genes are TRBV7-8 and TRBJ2-3; D is perhaps TRBD2 (6 bases). CDR1 and CDR2 (germline): SGHVS, FQNEAQ. V lost 10 bases to trimming and J lost 1 base, with 15 bases between them. This CDR3 region has 14 residues. The CDR3 nucleotides read TGTGCCACCCAGACGGGAGTTGGCACAGATACGCAGTATTTT. Its translation is CATQTGVGTDTQYF.

The rearrangement links TRBV27 to TRBJ2-1, with 14 bases that match TRBD2. The J segment lost 8 bases and the V segment lost 7 bases, leaving 7 bases of the junction unmatched. This CDR3 comprises 15 residues. CDR1 is MNHEY, CDR2 SMNVEV, per germline (reference sequence). The CDR3 DNA reads TGTGCCAGCACCCTAGGACTAGCGGGAGGATATGAGCAGTTCTTC. The encoded protein is CASTLGLAGGYEQFF.

CDR3 residues: CASSEDRAVSYEQYF. The DNA for the CDR3 is TGTGCCAGCAGCGAGGACAGGGCGGTTTCCTACGAGCAGTACTTC. This chain uses TRBV7-9 with TRBJ2-7, with TRBD1 identical over 8 bases. The V and J ends lost 5 bases and 1 base, in that order; junction bases with no gene match: 7. Germline CDR1 SEHNR, CDR2 FQNEAQ (reference sequence). CDR3 size: 15 residues.

The chain carries TRBV7-3 and TRBJ1-2; D unclear. Trimming took 1 base from V and 0 from J, leaving 9 bases between them. This CDR3 is built from 15 residues. Per the germline V gene, CDR1 is SGHTA and CDR2 is FQGTGA. This chain's CDR3 is CASSLMGGSNYGYTF. DNA for the CDR3: TGTGCCAGCAGCTTAATGGGTGGATCTAACTATGGCTACACCTTC.

This clone was found a few times. This sequence joins TRBV4-3 and TRBJ1-1; D perhaps matches TRBD1 (5 bases). From germline, CDR1 is LGHNA and CDR2 YSLEER. Trimming took off 1 base at V and 1 base at J, with 10 bases between the two ends. The CDR3 is 15 amino acids. CDR3: CASSQGSGQNTEAFF. The CDR3 DNA follows: TGCGCCAGCAGCCAAGGTTCAGGGCAGAACACTGAAGCTTTCTTT.

The chain couples TRBV29-1 to TRBJ2-1; 8 positions match TRBD1. The CDR3 loop spans 14 amino acids. The V and J ends lost 7 bases and 0 bases, in that order; junction bases with no gene match: 5. Per the germline V gene, CDR1 is SQVTM and CDR2 is ANQGSEA. CDR3 region: CSALGTGSYNEQFF. The CDR3 coding sequence is TGCAGCGCCCTCGGGACAGGCTCCTACAATGAGCAGTTCTTC.

The chain links TRBV7-8 to TRBJ1-5; D remains unclear. Germline V CDR1 and CDR2: SGHVS, FQNEAQ. The CDR3 loop spans 17 amino acids. The germline V and J ends were trimmed by 4 bases and 3 bases, with 19 bases remaining between them. CDR3 loop: CASSSSRGVLSNQPQHF. CDR3 sequence (DNA): TGTGCCAGCAGCTCCTCGCGTGGCGTCCTGTCCAATCAGCCCCAGCATTTT.

This rearrangement joins TRBV4-2 to TRBJ2-3; 11 positions match TRBD2. Trimming took 3 bases from V and 1 from J; bases not matched to a gene: 3. Germline CDR1 is LGHNA and CDR2 is YNFKEQ. The CDR3 sequence is 16 residues long. The CDR3 region is CASSHIAGGGTDTQYF. DNA for the CDR3: TGTGCCAGCAGCCATATAGCGGGGGGGGGCACAGATACGCAGTATTTT.

CDR3: CASSHDRDGSGYTF. The CDR3 DNA is TGTGCCAGCAGTCACGACAGGGACGGTTCAGGCTACACCTTC. The J gene is TRBJ1-2, the V gene TRBV6-5, with 7 bases aligning to TRBD1. Germline trimming cut 5 bases from V and 8 bases from J; bases unmatched to any gene: 11. This CDR3 is built from 14 residues. CDR1 is MNHEY, CDR2 SVGAGI, per germline.